A single T cell receptor (beta chain) is shown here with its context. Its antigen is not known. The data stem from a study of T cell repertoires in cytomegalovirus infection. Overall study: Public TCR beta signatures provided an indication of both CMV infection and a matching HLA type.

The CDR3 length is 14 residues. The germline gives CDR1 MGHRA, CDR2 YSYEKL. The V gene lost 4 bases and the J gene lost 2 bases, with 12 bases spanning the gap. TCRdb recomputed calls from the reads with MiXCR, one row per CDR3 protein. This sample has roughly 80,000 distinct CDR3 sequences, with 20% to 30% found just once. The chain employs TRBV4-1 and TRBJ2-7; perhaps TRBD2 as D (6 bases). The sequences come from CD8+ T cells from cultured PBMCs, collected from culture after CMV antigen stimulation. The sequence was collected from a human donor in good health (CMV status not recorded). Some clones in this sample may be carry-over from other donors' samples. The CDR3 bases are TGCGCCAGCAGCCTGGGGACGGGAGCCTACGAGCAGTACTTC. Protein sequence: CASSLGTGAYEQYF.